Here is one TCR beta chain with its context. The antigen remains unidentified. The entry originates in a study of cytomegalovirus exposure and HLA in healthy donors. Generated by immunoSEQ multiplex PCR, the TCRdb table keeps only in-frame clones and is missing some. The sample carries 50,000 to 65,000 clones, 95% to 97% recorded once. The study, taken as a whole, reports: Usually a TCR sequence was rare, but some public TCRs were found in many donors. In vitro testing confirmed three CMV-associated chains as specific for CMV antigens. Within the approximately 120 validation repertoires, first-cohort TCR clusters tended to co-occur, according to a later analysis. A list of 164 TCR beta chains associated with cytomegalovirus was given.

The CDR3 totals 14 residues. Looked up from germline, CDR1 is LNHNV and CDR2 is YYDKDF (reference sequence). With V trimmed by 5 bases and J by 9 bases, 10 bases remained unmatched. The chain carries TRBV15 and TRBJ2-1; 7 bases are a match to TRBD2. The sequence came from a woman aged 18-29 years in good health and CMV-seronegative. Input material: PBMCs. CDR3 sequence: CATSRTSVFGEQFF. The CDR3 DNA reads as TGTGCCACCAGCCGGACTAGTGTCTTTGGTGAGCAGTTCTTC.